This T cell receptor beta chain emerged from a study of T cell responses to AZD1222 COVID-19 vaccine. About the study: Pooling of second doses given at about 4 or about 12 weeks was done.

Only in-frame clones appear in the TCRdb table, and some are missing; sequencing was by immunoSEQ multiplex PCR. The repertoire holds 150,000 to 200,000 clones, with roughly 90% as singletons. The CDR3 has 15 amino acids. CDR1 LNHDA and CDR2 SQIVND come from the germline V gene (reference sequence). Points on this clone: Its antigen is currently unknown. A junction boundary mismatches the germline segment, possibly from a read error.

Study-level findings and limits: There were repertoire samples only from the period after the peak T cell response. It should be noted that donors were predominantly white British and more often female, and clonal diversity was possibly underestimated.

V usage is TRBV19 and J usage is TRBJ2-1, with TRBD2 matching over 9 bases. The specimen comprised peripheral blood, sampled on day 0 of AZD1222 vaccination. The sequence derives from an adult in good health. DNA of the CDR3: TGTGCCAGTAGGATAGCGGGAGCTGGCTACAATGAGCAGTTCTTC. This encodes CASRIAGAGYNEQFF.